This TCR beta chain comes out of a study of cytomegalovirus exposure and HLA in healthy donors. 13 Jbeta primers and 60 Vbeta primers were used for the PCR. TCRdb keeps only in-frame clones here, not all; method: immunoSEQ multiplex PCR. The sample has 160,000 or so clones, roughly 80% seen once; the top ten hold 1.4%. V lost 0 bases to trimming and J lost 9 bases, with 10 bases between them. CDR1 and CDR2 (germline): SGHNT, YYREEE (reference sequence). CDR3 length equals 13 residues. Overall study findings and caveats: Several V segments, TRBV6-2 and TRBV6-3 among them, could not be told apart and were dropped. An analysis was carried out at a later point. It showed that HLA-associated TCR beta chains were more clonally expanded than equally common non-associated chains.

Remarks on this clone: Its antigen is unknown.

The source of this sequence is a male donor in good health and CMV-seronegative. Sample: PBMCs. The genes are TRBV5-4 and TRBJ2-1, with D hard to call. CDR3 nucleotides: TGTGCCAGCAGCTTGGCCTCACCGGGTGAGCAGTTCTTC. It specifies CASSLASPGEQFF.